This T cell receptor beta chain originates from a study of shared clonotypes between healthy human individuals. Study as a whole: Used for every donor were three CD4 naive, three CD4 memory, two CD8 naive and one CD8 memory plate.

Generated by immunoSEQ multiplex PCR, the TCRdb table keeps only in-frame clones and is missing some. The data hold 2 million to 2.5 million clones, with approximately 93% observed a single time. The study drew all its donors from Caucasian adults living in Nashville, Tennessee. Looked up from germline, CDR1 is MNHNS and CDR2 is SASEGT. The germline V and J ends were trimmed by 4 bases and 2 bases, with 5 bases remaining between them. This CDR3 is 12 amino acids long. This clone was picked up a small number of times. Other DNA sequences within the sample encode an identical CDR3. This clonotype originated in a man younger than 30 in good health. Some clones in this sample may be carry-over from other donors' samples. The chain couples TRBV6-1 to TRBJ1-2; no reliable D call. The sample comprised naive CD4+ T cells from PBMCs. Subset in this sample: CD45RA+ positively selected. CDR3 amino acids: CASSATNYGYTF. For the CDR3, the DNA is TGTGCCAGCAGTGCGACAAACTATGGCTACACCTTC.